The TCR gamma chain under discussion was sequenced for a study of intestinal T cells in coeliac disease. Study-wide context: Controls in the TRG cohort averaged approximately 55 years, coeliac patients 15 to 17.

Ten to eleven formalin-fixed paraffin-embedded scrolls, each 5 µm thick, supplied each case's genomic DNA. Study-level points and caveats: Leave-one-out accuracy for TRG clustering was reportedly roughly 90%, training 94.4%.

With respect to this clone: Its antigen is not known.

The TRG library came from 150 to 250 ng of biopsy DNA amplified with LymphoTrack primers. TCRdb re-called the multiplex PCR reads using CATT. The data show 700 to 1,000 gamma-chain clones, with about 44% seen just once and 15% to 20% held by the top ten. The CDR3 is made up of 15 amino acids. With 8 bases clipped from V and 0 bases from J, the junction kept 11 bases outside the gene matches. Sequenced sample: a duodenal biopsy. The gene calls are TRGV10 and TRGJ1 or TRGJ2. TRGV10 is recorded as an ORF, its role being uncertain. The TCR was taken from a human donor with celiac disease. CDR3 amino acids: CAAWINPMNYYKKLF. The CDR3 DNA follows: TGTGCTGCGTGGATTAATCCCATGAATTATTATAAGAAACTCTTT.